The T cell receptor (beta chain) described here comes from a study of T cell changes during pregnancy in multiple sclerosis. Sequencing was performed with immunoSEQ multiplex PCR; in TCRdb, only in-frame clones are kept and a portion is missing. Counted here are 41,000 or so clones, roughly 90% occurring once; the ten biggest clones make up 6% to 7%. In germline, CDR1 is SNHLY, CDR2 FYNNEI. Trimming pared 6 bases from V and 1 base from J, leaving 13 bases between. This CDR3 is built from 15 residues. The sample consisted of CD8+ T cells from peripheral blood mononuclear cells, taken in the third trimester of pregnancy. V gene TRBV2 combines with J gene TRBJ1-5; D possibly corresponds to TRBD1 (6 bases). The clonotype originates from a female donor with multiple sclerosis, enrolled in a pregnancy study. CDR3 protein: CASRAQGWSNQPQHF. Written as DNA, the CDR3 is TGTGCCAGCAGGGCACAGGGATGGAGCAATCAGCCCCAGCATTTT.